The rows below give T cell receptor beta chains drawn from one sample of a study of T cell responses to AZD1222 COVID-19 vaccine. The method was immunoSEQ multiplex PCR; TCRdb's version includes in-frame clones alone and lacks a portion of them. The profile shows about 270,000 clones, about 94% of them singletons. The sample here was peripheral blood, taken 28 days after the second AZD1222 dose. All receptors derive from an adult who received the AZD1222 COVID-19 vaccine. Each CDR3 is given with its conserved first and last residue. The order of the fields is J gene, clone size, V gene, D gene, CDR3 DNA, CDR3 protein. A D gene is named only where the DNA matches it firmly. Rows give clone size only sometimes, using once, few, many, or a class for an expanded clone.

>TRBJ2-7|NA|TRBV28|NA
TGTGCCAGCAGTTCAAGGACCGGTGGATACGAGCAGTACTTC
CASSSRTGGYEQYF
>TRBJ1-4|NA|TRBV6-5|TRBD1
TGTGCCAGCAGCCATGACAGGGGGCCTGAAAAACTGTTTTTT
CASSHDRGPEKLFF
>TRBJ2-7|NA|TRBV7-8|NA
TGTGCCAGCAGCTTAGTGGCAGGACCCTACGAGCAGTACTTC
CASSLVAGPYEQYF
>TRBJ2-3|NA|TRBV7-2|NA
TGTGCCAGCAGCCACGATTACTATTCCCGGGCAGATACGCAGTATTTT
CASSHDYYSRADTQYF
>TRBJ2-1|NA|TRBV4-1|NA
TGCGCCAGCAGCCGTGGAGGGGGCTCCTACAATGAGCAGTTCTTC
CASSRGGGSYNEQFF
>TRBJ2-1|once|TRBV7-9|NA
TGTGCCAGCAGTCACCATAAGGAGGGGCCGAACAAGAATGAGCAGTTCTTC
CASSHHKEGPNKNEQFF
>TRBJ2-5|NA|TRBV5-1|NA
TGCGCCAGCAGCCCCGAAGGGACGGGGGCCCGAGAGACCCAGTACTTC
CASSPEGTGARETQYF
>TRBJ1-2|NA|TRBV10-3|NA
TGTGCCATAGCCGGAATTTCCACCAGCTATGGCTACACCTTC
CAIAGISTSYGYTF
>TRBJ2-5|NA|TRBV2|NA
TGTGCCAGCAGGTTCTCAGTCCAAGAGACCCAGTACTTC
CASRFSVQETQYF
>TRBJ1-2|NA|TRBV28|NA
TGTGCCAGCAGTCGGCACACTTTCTATGGCTACACCTTC
CASSRHTFYGYTF
>TRBJ2-1|NA|TRBV18|TRBD2
TGTGCCAGCTCACCCCCGAGCGGGGGGCCGAGGAATGAGCAGTTCTTC
CASSPPSGGPRNEQFF
>TRBJ1-6|once|TRBV7-2|NA
TGTGCCAGCAGCGAAACCCCAGGGGCCTCCTATAATTCACCCCTCCACTTT
CASSETPGASYNSPLHF
>TRBJ2-7|NA|TRBV28|NA
TGTGCCAGCATGTTGAGGACGGCAGGGCCGATCTACGAGCAGTACTTC
CASMLRTAGPIYEQYF
>TRBJ2-7|NA|TRBV5-1|TRBD1
TGCGCCAGCAGCCGACAGGGAGAGGACGAGCAGTACTTC
CASSRQGEDEQYF
>TRBJ2-7|NA|TRBV28|NA
TGTGCCAGCAGTTTCCCCAGAGCCTCTACCTACGAGCAGTACTTC
CASSFPRASTYEQYF
>TRBJ2-2|NA|TRBV28|NA
TGTGCCAGCAGTCATAGTGGCCTCAGGGGTAGCGGGGAGCTGTTTTTT
CASSHSGLRGSGELFF
>TRBJ1-5|NA|TRBV4-1|NA
TGCGCCAGCAGCCAAGAAGGTAGCATAAATCAGCCCCAGCATTTT
CASSQEGSINQPQHF
>TRBJ2-3|NA|TRBV6-1|NA
TGTGCCAGCAGTGAAGCCCCAACTTCCAGTGCCACGCAGTATTTT
CASSEAPTSSATQYF
>TRBJ2-1|NA|TRBV29-1|NA
TGCAGCGTCGCCGGGACCGACTCCTACAATGAGCAGTTCTTC
CSVAGTDSYNEQFF
>TRBJ1-1|NA|TRBV29-1|NA
TGCAGCGCCCGCGCCGCCGCTATGAACACTGAAGCTTTCTTT
CSARAAAMNTEAFF
>TRBJ1-5|NA|TRBV30|NA
TGTGCCTGGTCATCTTGGGGCAATCAGCCCCAGCATTTT
CAWSSWGNQPQHF
>TRBJ1-2|NA|TRBV6-5|NA
TGTGCCAGCGGTTGGGAGTGGGGCTACACCTTC
CASGWEWGYTF
>TRBJ2-7|NA|TRBV7-2|TRBD1
TGTGCCAGCAAACAGGGGGGAACGTCCTACGAGCAGTACTTC
CASKQGGTSYEQYF
>TRBJ2-7|NA|TRBV4-1|TRBD2
TGCGCCAGCAGCCCCCGAAGCGGGGGGGCAACCTACGAGCAGTACTTC
CASSPRSGGATYEQYF
>TRBJ2-1|NA|TRBV10-3|NA
TGTGCCATCAGTGAGAAGATAGGGGCTGATCGGGGGAATGAGCAGTTCTTC
CAISEKIGADRGNEQFF
>TRBJ1-2|NA|TRBV18|NA
TGTGCCAGCTCACCCGGCGGCCTAAGGAACTATGGCTACACCTTC
CASSPGGLRNYGYTF
>TRBJ2-7|NA|TRBV28|TRBD2
TGTGCCAGCAGTTCAACCTTTCCCGCCAGCGGGGACCCCTACGAGCAGTACTTC
CASSSTFPASGDPYEQYF
>TRBJ2-7|NA|TRBV6-2/TRBV6-3|NA
TGTGCCAGCAGTTACTTACGAACCCACAATTCCTACGAGCAGTACTTC
CASSYLRTHNSYEQYF
>TRBJ2-2|NA|TRBV4-2|TRBD2
TGTGCCAGCAGCCAAGACGGACTAGCGAGTACCGGGGAGCTGTTTTTT
CASSQDGLASTGELFF
>TRBJ2-6|NA|TRBV19|NA
TGTGCCAGCAACTGGGGGAACTCTGGGGCCAACGTCCTGACTTTC
CASNWGNSGANVLTF
>TRBJ2-4|NA|TRBV10-3|NA
TGTGCCATCAGTGAGTCTACGGGGGGCTTAGCCAAAAACATTCAGTACTTC
CAISESTGGLAKNIQYF
>TRBJ2-7|NA|TRBV3-1/TRBV3-2|TRBD2
TGTGCCAGCAGCCACCGGGCTAGCGGGATTAGCTACGAGCAGTACTTC
CASSHRASGISYEQYF
>TRBJ1-2|NA|TRBV28|NA
TGTGCCAGCAGTTTCAGCCGAGGGGGCTATGGCTACACCTTC
CASSFSRGGYGYTF
>TRBJ1-1|once|TRBV28|NA
TGTGCCAGCAGGCAACAGGTGAACACTGAAGCTTTCTTT
CASRQQVNTEAFF
>TRBJ1-2|once|TRBV7-3|TRBD1
TGTGCCAGCAGCGAACAGGGGGGAGTGTATGGCTACACCTTC
CASSEQGGVYGYTF
>TRBJ1-1|NA|TRBV28|NA
TGTGCCAGCAGTGCGGACCCTACAAGGGACACTGAAGCTTTCTTT
CASSADPTRDTEAFF
>TRBJ2-5|NA|TRBV5-4|NA
TGTGCCAGCAGCTCCCACTTAGAGACCCAGTACTTC
CASSSHLETQYF